This TCR beta chain was sequenced in a study of blood T cells in healthy people across ages. Each donor supplied around 9.6 milliliters of peripheral blood. V gave up 4 bases and J gave up 4 bases, with 11 bases separating them. Germline V gene sequence: CDR1 SGHTA, CDR2 FQGNSA. The CDR3 runs 13 residues. Notes on the study in general: It was not possible, with unsorted PBMCs, to conclusively compare naive and antigen-experienced cells. Roughly linear age-related decline in beta diversity appeared, significant by age approximately 41.

It was with a sample-barcoded 5' primer and a J-beta primer mix that a second PCR of roughly 7 to 12 cycles was run. Paired-end reads containing CDR3 totaled no fewer than 2.5 million for each sample. TCRdb re-called the 5' RACE reads with MiXCR, one entry per CDR3 protein. The sample carries around 1,800,000 distinct CDR3 sequences, approximately 40% recorded once. This clonotype was seen repeatedly, ten times or more. The antigen remains unidentified. Input material: blood. The sequence came from a human donor in good health. The V and J genes are TRBV7-2 and TRBJ2-7, with no clear D. CDR3 coding DNA: TGTGCCAGCAGCTCCGGTGGTGGGTACGAGCAGTACTTC. Its translation: CASSSGGGYEQYF. The full variable domain, its missing parts supplied by reference TRBV7-2 and TRBJ2-7, is GAGVSQSPSNKVTEKGKDVELRCDPISGHTALYWYRQSLGQGLEFLIYFQGNSAPDKSGLPSDRFSAERTGGSVSTLTIQRTQQEDSAVYLCASSSGGGYEQYFGPGTRLTVT.